Listed here are 17 T cell receptor beta chains from one sample, sequenced in a study of shared clonotypes between healthy human individuals. This table comes from immunoSEQ multiplex PCR, and its TCRdb copy is limited to in-frame clones, with some not included. The top ten hold approximately 1.7% of the sample, which has over 2,000,000 clones, 93% seen once. As defined, naive CD8 cells were CD45RO-negative and positively selected for CCR7, with terminally differentiated effector memory CD45RA+ cells excluded. Sequencing was carried out using naive CD8+ T cells from PBMCs. Every receptor here comes from a young man in good health. Some clones in this sample may be carry-over from other donors' samples.

The chain joins TRBV4-1 to TRBJ1-6, with D unclear. Germline assignment: CDR1 MGHRA and CDR2 YSYEKL. V lost 4 bases to trimming and J lost 7 bases, with 11 bases between them. This CDR3 region has 14 residues. The CDR3 DNA follows: TGCGCCAGCAGCCCCGGTGCGGGCAATTCACCCCTCCACTTT. This encodes CASSPGAGNSPLHF.

This clone was detected a few times. This chain uses TRBV6-1 with TRBJ1-2; no clear D gene. The CDR3 spans 14 residues. Trimming removed 2 bases from V and 4 bases from J, with 11 bases in between. Germline CDR1 MNHNS, CDR2 SASEGT. The CDR3 bases are TGTGCCAGCAGTGAACTCGCGGCCAGCTATGGCTACACCTTC. Amino acids: CASSELAASYGYTF.

About this clone: The same CDR3 also results from other DNA sequences found in this sample. The chain combines TRBV28 with TRBJ2-7; D not resolved. The CDR3 has 12 amino acids. Germline CDR1 and CDR2: MDHEN and SYDVKM. V was cut by 1 base and J by 3 bases, with 4 bases left in between. The CDR3 region is CASSLSSYEQYF. As DNA, the CDR3 is TGTGCCAGCAGTTTATCAAGCTACGAGCAGTACTTC.

The chain employs TRBV27 and TRBJ2-7; 11 positions agree with TRBD1. CDR3 length: 16 residues. J gave up 2 bases and V 4 bases, and 7 bases lay outside the gene matches. The germline V gene has CDR1 MNHEY and CDR2 SMNVEV (reference sequence). The CDR3 protein is CASSSGPGQGAYEQYF. The CDR3 DNA reads TGTGCCAGCAGTTCGGGTCCGGGACAGGGGGCCTACGAGCAGTACTTC.

The J gene is TRBJ1-3, the V gene TRBV6-5, with D unclear. Germline V CDR1 and CDR2: MNHEY, SVGAGI. Trimming stripped 2 bases from V and 2 bases from J, with 4 bases between. The CDR3 is made up of 13 amino acids. The CDR3 here is CASSYRTGNTIYF. The DNA for the CDR3 is TGTGCCAGCAGTTACCGGACTGGAAACACCATATATTTT.

CDR3 loop: CASSFLPRTSGGYNEQFF. CDR3 nucleotide sequence: TGTGCCAGCAGTTTCCTTCCTCGGACTAGCGGGGGGTACAATGAGCAGTTCTTC. The chain carries TRBV27 and TRBJ2-1; 14 nucleotides line up with TRBD2. Germline V gene sequence: CDR1 MNHEY, CDR2 SMNVEV (reference sequence). V gave up 3 bases and J gave up 4 bases; unmatched junction bases: 8. The CDR3 has 18 residues.

The chain combines TRBV6-6 with TRBJ1-2; D is unclear. This CDR3 region has 13 residues. V dropped 2 bases and J dropped 8 bases, with 12 bases sitting between them. The germline V gene encodes CDR1 MNHNY and CDR2 SVGAGI (reference sequence). Here the CDR3 DNA reads TGTGCCAGCAGTTACGAGCTGGACTCGGGCTACACCTTC. This translates into CASSYELDSGYTF.

This sequence joins TRBV10-3 and TRBJ2-7; 10 nucleotides match TRBD1. Germline V gene data show CDR1 as ENHRY and CDR2 as SYGVKD. V was pared by 3 bases and J by 5 bases, with 7 bases of the junction left unmatched. The CDR3 sequence is 15 residues long. DNA of the CDR3: TGTGCCATCAGTGACCCGGGACAGGGGCTCGACGAGCAGTACTTC. Translating gives CAISDPGQGLDEQYF.

In its sample, this clone was seen once. This chain links TRBV28 with TRBJ1-3, with D unresolved. The germline gives CDR1 MDHEN, CDR2 SYDVKM. V was clipped by 3 bases and J by 3 bases, with 9 bases between them. There are 14 residues in the CDR3. DNA of the CDR3: TGTGCCAGCAGTTTGTCCCCCTTTGGAAACACCATATATTTT. Encoded protein: CASSLSPFGNTIYF.

The chain carries TRBV7-3 and TRBJ2-1; perhaps TRBD2 as D (5 bases). The CDR3 is 13 residues long. V dropped 3 bases and J dropped 7 bases, with 10 bases sitting between them. Germline-derived CDR1 and CDR2 are SGHTA and FQGTGA. DNA for the CDR3: TGTGCCAGCAGCTTTTTTGGAGGAAATGAGCAGTTCTTC. Its protein is CASSFFGGNEQFF.

The chain combines TRBV6-6 with TRBJ2-7, with D unclear. The germline CDR1 and CDR2 sequences are MNHNY and SVGAGI (reference sequence). Deletions cut 4 bases from V and 1 base from J, with 14 bases between. The CDR3 sequence is 15 residues long. The CDR3 here is CASSSRLVGSYEQYF. The CDR3 nucleotides are TGTGCCAGCAGTTCCCGACTTGTGGGGTCCTACGAGCAGTACTTC.

The count of this clone is one. This rearrangement joins TRBV27 to TRBJ2-2; TRBD2 is a possible D gene (6 bases). Trimming pared 3 bases from V and 4 bases from J, leaving 12 bases between. This CDR3 region has 15 residues. Germline CDR1 MNHEY, CDR2 SMNVEV (reference sequence). The CDR3 here is CASSFYGSSTGELFF. In nucleotides, the CDR3 is TGTGCCAGCAGTTTCTACGGGAGCAGCACCGGGGAGCTGTTTTTT.

The chain carries TRBV27 and TRBJ2-7; 13 nucleotides agree with TRBD2. Germline CDR1 MNHEY, CDR2 SMNVEV (reference sequence). The trim removed 5 bases at V and 0 bases at J, leaving 10 bases unmatched. The CDR3 spans 18 residues. In DNA, the CDR3 is TGTGCCAGCAGTCTCGGGACTAGCGGGACGACTAGCTCCTACGAGCAGTACTTC. It translates to CASSLGTSGTTSSYEQYF.

The genes are TRBV6-6 and TRBJ2-7; maybe TRBD1 (6 bases). V gave up 2 bases and J gave up 0 bases, with 11 bases separating them. Per the germline V gene, CDR1 is MNHNY and CDR2 is SVGAGI (reference sequence). The CDR3 is 15 amino acids. The DNA for the CDR3 is TGTGCCAGCAGTTACGCGCCAGGGGACTCCTACGAGCAGTACTTC. The encoded protein is CASSYAPGDSYEQYF.

This chain joins TRBV9 and TRBJ2-1; 7 bases line up with TRBD2. The CDR3 covers 16 residues. CDR1 and CDR2 (germline): SGDLS, YYNGEE. V shed 0 bases and J 0 bases; nucleotides not matched to a gene: 3. DNA for the CDR3: TGTGCCAGCAGCGTAGGCGGGAGTGCCTCCTACAATGAGCAGTTCTTC. It specifies CASSVGGSASYNEQFF. The full variable domain, rest sourced from reference TRBV9 and TRBJ2-1, is DSGVTQTPKHLITATGQRVTLRCSPRSGDLSVYWYQQSLDQGLQFLIQYYNGEERAKGNILERFSAQQFPDLHSELNLSSLELGDSALYFCASSVGGSASYNEQFFGPGTRLTVL.

The V and J genes are TRBV11-2 and TRBJ1-3; no clear D. Germline V gene sequence: CDR1 SGHAT, CDR2 FQNNGV. The CDR3 spans 14 residues. Trimming removed 7 bases from V and 2 bases from J, with 12 bases in between. The CDR3 bases are TGTGCCAGCACCCACGGTATCGCTGGAAACACCATATATTTT. It is translated as CASTHGIAGNTIYF. Combining the CDR3 with reference TRBV11-2 and TRBJ1-3 gives the whole variable domain EAGVAQSPRYKIIEKRQSVAFWCNPISGHATLYWYQQILGQGPKLLIQFQNNGVVDDSQLPKDRFSAERLKGVDSTLKIQPAKLEDSAVYLCASTHGIAGNTIYFGEGSWLTVV.

About this clone itself: Other nucleotide sequences in the sample specify the same CDR3. The rearrangement links TRBV9 to TRBJ1-5; weak D call: TRBD1 (5 bases). In germline, CDR1 is SGDLS, CDR2 YYNGEE. The V and J ends lost 2 bases and 0 bases respectively, with 9 bases between them. The CDR3 covers 15 residues. CDR3 residues: CASSVDGASNQPQHF. As DNA, the CDR3 is TGTGCCAGCAGCGTTGACGGGGCTAGCAATCAGCCCCAGCATTTT.